The clone carrying this T cell receptor beta chain was seen only once. CDR3 length equals 16 residues. Germline V gene lookup returns CDR1 SGHVS and CDR2 FNYEAQ. V was clipped by 3 bases and J by 7 bases, with 19 bases between them. This sample was taken from a study of blood T cell repertoires in COVID-19. The wider study: Collection of acute and convalescent COVID-19 samples took place in the United States, Italy and Spain. T cells, B-cell-depleted T cells, or PBMCs supplied cDNA or gDNA.

Authors' data handling: Reference gene primer amplification yielded estimated nucleated cell counts. Produced via immunoSEQ multiplex PCR; TCRdb's table is partial and in-frame only. Clone size and the V and J calls come from that table; the DNA yielded D and trimming. This table holds about 130,000 clones, 81% found once. The chain employs TRBV7-6 and TRBJ1-5; D may be TRBD1 (6 bases). Sequenced material: peripheral blood. This TCR was sampled from a woman between 45 and 60 years old with acute or convalescent COVID-19. In DNA form, the CDR3 reads TGTGCCAGCAGCTTGGCTCCAAGGGGGACGGGCCAGCCCCAGCATTTT. It specifies CASSLAPRGTGQPQHF.